These 29 T cell receptor beta chains share one sample of origin, sequenced in a study of response to subunit inactivated influenza vaccine. From the RT-PCR reads, TCRdb called clonotypes with MiXCR, one entry per CDR3 protein. The sample holds about 240,000 distinct CDR3 sequences, 12% seen once. Material: non-naive T cells sorted from PBMCs, obtained roughly 15 days before vaccination. The source is a man in his forties or fifties who received an inactivated influenza vaccine.

The chain employs TRBV27 and TRBJ2-7, with 8 bases matching TRBD1. V dropped 1 base and J dropped 4; count of bases not matched to a gene: 12. In germline, CDR1 is MNHEY, CDR2 SMNVEV (reference sequence). The CDR3 is made up of 17 amino acids. The CDR3 reads CASSLYQGQGTIYEQYF. The CDR3 region has the DNA TGTGCCAGCAGTTTATACCAAGGACAGGGAACGATTTACGAGCAGTACTTC.

The gene calls are TRBV2 and TRBJ2-5; 7 nucleotides line up with TRBD2. V gave up 8 bases and J gave up 4 bases; unmatched junction bases: 4. This CDR3 is built from 12 residues. Germline V gene data show CDR1 as SNHLY and CDR2 as FYNNEI. The DNA of the CDR3 is TGTGCCAGCGAGCGGGGACGAGAGACCCAGTACTTC. It is translated as CASERGRETQYF.

This clonotype has ten or more counts. V and J are TRBV12-3 or TRBV12-4 and TRBJ1-3, with unresolved D. The CDR3 totals 16 residues. The V gene lost 6 bases and the J gene lost 0 bases, with 15 bases spanning the gap. The CDR3 reads CASSLDTTGSGNTIYF. CDR3 DNA: TGTGCCAGCAGCCTAGACACCACGGGCTCTGGAAACACCATATATTTT.

This clonotype appeared a few times. The chain couples TRBV5-1 to TRBJ2-3; TRBD2 matches 8 bases. CDR3 length equals 15 residues. The V segment lost 4 bases and the J segment 3 bases; nucleotides outside the gene matches: 7. Germline CDR1 is SGHRS and CDR2 is YFSETQ. CDR3: CASSISGKGTDTQYF. The CDR3, as DNA: TGCGCCAGCAGCATTAGCGGGAAAGGGACAGATACGCAGTATTTT.

The genes are TRBV4-2 and TRBJ1-1, with TRBD1 matching 9 bases. The CDR3 has 13 residues. Germline lookup yields CDR1 LGHNA and CDR2 YNFKEQ. With 6 bases clipped from V and 1 base from J, the junction kept 0 bases outside the gene matches. In DNA, the CDR3 is TGTGCCAGCAGGGACAGGGGGAACACTGAAGCTTTCTTT. Translated, it gives CASRDRGNTEAFF.

This clonotype appeared many times. The genes are TRBV3-1 and TRBJ1-1; tentatively, D is TRBD1 (5 bases). The CDR3 is 15 residues long. Germline V gene data show CDR1 as LGHDT and CDR2 as YNNKEL (reference sequence). V was clipped by 2 bases and J by 3 bases, with 13 bases between them. The DNA of the CDR3 is TGTGCCAGCAGCCAACACGACAGAGAGGACACTGAAGCTTTCTTT. This translates into CASSQHDREDTEAFF.

The V call is TRBV11-2, the J call TRBJ2-3, with 8 bases aligning to TRBD2. This CDR3 is built from 16 residues. From germline, CDR1 is SGHAT and CDR2 FQNNGV. V lost 1 base and J lost 1; bases outside the gene matches: 4. The CDR3 DNA sequence: TGTGCCAGCAGCTTAGGTCTGCGGGGGGGCACAGATACGCAGTATTTT. Its translation is CASSLGLRGGTDTQYF. Filled out from reference TRBV11-2 and TRBJ2-3, the complete variable domain reads EAGVAQSPRYKIIEKRQSVAFWCNPISGHATLYWYQQILGQGPKLLIQFQNNGVVDDSQLPKDRFSAERLKGVDSTLKIQPAKLEDSAVYLCASSLGLRGGTDTQYFGPGTRLTVL.

Ten or more counts support this clonotype. V is TRBV4-1 and J is TRBJ2-7; no clear D gene. Trimming removed 3 bases from V and 5 bases from J, with 11 bases in between. The CDR3 runs to 13 residues. The germline gives CDR1 MGHRA, CDR2 YSYEKL. The CDR3 protein is CASSHPRANEQYF. Here the CDR3 DNA reads TGCGCCAGCAGCCATCCGAGAGCAAACGAGCAGTACTTC.

The V and J genes are TRBV7-2 and TRBJ2-1; D unresolved. The CDR3 length is 14 residues. The germline V and J ends were trimmed by 5 bases and 11 bases, with 19 bases remaining between them. CDR1 is SGHTA and CDR2 is FQGNSA in the germline V gene. CDR3 residues: CASSPTLADGKQFF. The CDR3 bases are TGTGCCAGCAGCCCCACCTTGGCAGATGGGAAGCAGTTCTTC.

This clonotype was seen only a few times. The chain recombines TRBV29-1 with TRBJ2-5; 10 bases are a match to TRBD1. Trimming took 5 bases from V and 4 from J; bases not matched to a gene: 7. CDR3 length equals 14 residues. The germline gives CDR1 SQVTM, CDR2 ANQGSEA. The CDR3 loop is CSVSVGTGVETQYF. For the CDR3, the DNA is TGCAGCGTTTCTGTCGGGACAGGGGTAGAGACCCAGTACTTC.

This clonotype was detected many times. J is TRBJ1-1 and V is TRBV5-5; D is possibly TRBD1 (5 bases). This CDR3 has 15 residues. Deletions cut 2 bases from V and 9 bases from J, with 20 bases between. The germline gives CDR1 SGHKS, CDR2 YYEKEE (reference sequence). CDR3 in DNA: TGTGCCAGCAGCTTCACGCTAACCGCGGGGGAAAAAGCTTTCTTT. This codes for CASSFTLTAGEKAFF.

The V and J genes are TRBV6-2 or TRBV6-3 and TRBJ2-7, with 12 bases identical to TRBD1. This CDR3 has 15 residues. V lost 7 bases to trimming and J lost 5 bases; unmatched junction nucleotides: 9. Germline lookup yields CDR1 MNHEY and CDR2 SVGEGT. CDR3 in DNA: TGTGCCAGCACCGACTGGGGACAGGGGGCCCACGAGCAGTACTTC. The encoded protein is CASTDWGQGAHEQYF.

The chain carries TRBV12-3 or TRBV12-4 and TRBJ2-2; tentative D call: TRBD2 (7 bases). The CDR3 loop spans 15 amino acids. The V and J ends lost 3 bases and 5 bases respectively, with 13 bases between them. In DNA, the CDR3 is TGTGCCAGCAGTTTGGGGGGGGCCTGGACCGGGGAGCTGTTTTTT. Translating it yields CASSLGGAWTGELFF.

This clonotype was detected many times. The chain carries TRBV9 and TRBJ2-1; 8 positions match TRBD2. This CDR3 is built from 15 residues. Germline V gene sequence: CDR1 SGDLS, CDR2 YYNGEE. Trimming cost V 3 bases and J 3 bases; bases outside gene matches: 5. The CDR3 protein is CASSEGGRYYNEQFF. DNA of the CDR3: TGTGCCAGCAGCGAAGGCGGGAGGTACTACAATGAGCAGTTCTTC.

The chain uses TRBV18 and TRBJ1-4; D remains ambiguous. In germline, CDR1 is KGHSH, CDR2 LQKENI. The CDR3 has 14 amino acids. Trimming removed 6 bases at V and 8 bases at J, with 16 bases between. CDR3 in amino acids: CASSRSTHGEKLFF. The DNA of the CDR3 is TGTGCCAGCTCCAGGTCAACGCACGGGGAAAAACTGTTTTTT. The whole variable domain, remainder taken from reference TRBV18 and TRBJ1-4, is NAGVMQNPRHLVRRRGQEARLRCSPMKGHSHVYWYRQLPEEGLKFMVYLQKENIIDESGMPKERFSAEFPKEGPSILRIQQVVRGDSAAYFCASSRSTHGEKLFFGSGTQLSVL.

This clonotype was recorded a few times. The chain carries TRBV29-1 and TRBJ2-2; 14 bases align to TRBD2. V was pared by 7 bases and J by 5 bases, with 3 bases of the junction left unmatched. The CDR3 has 14 amino acids. Germline V CDR1 and CDR2: SQVTM, ANQGSEA. CDR3 amino acids: CSGGLAGGTGELFF. The CDR3 nucleotides read TGCAGCGGAGGACTAGCGGGAGGTACCGGGGAGCTGTTTTTT.

This clonotype was detected ten times or more. The chain carries TRBV10-3 and TRBJ2-1; TRBD2 matches 11 bases. The CDR3 contains 16 residues. Looked up from germline, CDR1 is ENHRY and CDR2 is SYGVKD. The junction had 8 bases not matched to a gene; V was cut back by 5 bases and J by 5 bases. CDR3: CAISKGLAGGNNEQFF. CDR3 coding DNA: TGTGCCATCAGTAAAGGGCTAGCGGGGGGTAACAATGAGCAGTTCTTC.

This clonotype was recorded many times. This chain uses TRBV3-1 with TRBJ1-3; no firm D call. The CDR3 is 13 amino acids. The germline V gene encodes CDR1 LGHDT and CDR2 YNNKEL (reference sequence). Trimming took off 0 bases at V and 4 bases at J, with 4 bases between the two ends. This CDR3 is CASSQEPGNTIYF. CDR3 in DNA: TGTGCCAGCAGCCAAGAACCCGGAAACACCATATATTTT.

The rearrangement links TRBV2 to TRBJ2-1, with TRBD2 matching over 7 bases. The CDR3 totals 16 residues. With V trimmed by 4 bases and J by 0 bases, 6 bases remained unmatched. Germline CDR1 SNHLY, CDR2 FYNNEI. The CDR3 DNA reads as TGTGCCAGCAGTGGGCTAGCGGAAGTCTCCTACAATGAGCAGTTCTTC. Protein product: CASSGLAEVSYNEQFF. The variable domain in full, completed from reference TRBV2 and TRBJ2-1, reads EPEVTQTPSHQVTQMGQEVILRCVPISNHLYFYWYRQILGQKVEFLVSFYNNEISEKSEIFDDQFSVERPDGSNFTLKIRSTKLEDSAMYFCASSGLAEVSYNEQFFGPGTRLTVL.

The sample holds a few counts of this clonotype. This chain joins TRBV24-1 and TRBJ2-3; 10 nucleotides line up with TRBD1. V lost 3 bases, J lost 5 bases, and 4 bases stayed unmatched. CDR1 KGHDR and CDR2 SFDVKD come from the germline V gene. This CDR3 is 15 amino acids long. The CDR3 sequence is CATSDPGQGIDTQYF. CDR3 bases: TGTGCCACCAGTGATCCGGGACAGGGGATAGATACGCAGTATTTT.

This clonotype was detected only a few times. This rearrangement joins TRBV18 to TRBJ1-3; D gene uncertain. Germline V gives CDR1 KGHSH, CDR2 LQKENI. CDR3 length equals 16 residues. Trimming removed 3 bases from V and 9 bases from J, with 21 bases in between. DNA for the CDR3: TGTGCCAGCTCACCTGATTCACGGCCGGGATTAGGCACCATATATTTT. Protein product: CASSPDSRPGLGTIYF.

This chain joins TRBV5-4 and TRBJ2-7; 8 nucleotides agree with TRBD2. There are 14 residues in the CDR3. Per germline, CDR1 SGHNT and CDR2 YYREEE (reference sequence). V trimming: 3 bases; J trimming: 2 bases; junction bases outside the gene matches: 4. In DNA form, the CDR3 reads TGTGCCAGCAGCTCACGGGAGGGAGCCTACGAGCAGTACTTC. Protein product: CASSSREGAYEQYF.

Many counts were recorded for this clonotype. The DNA of the CDR3 is TGCGCCAGCAGCCTAAAAGGACAGGGGGGCTCACCCCTCCACTTT. This gives the protein CASSLKGQGGSPLHF. The chain joins TRBV5-1 to TRBJ1-6, with 10 bases identical to TRBD1. CDR1 and CDR2 (germline): SGHRS, YFSETQ. The CDR3 is 15 amino acids. V shed 4 bases and J 10 bases; nucleotides not matched to a gene: 8.

Ten or more counts support this clonotype. The V gene is TRBV4-3, the J gene TRBJ1-1; D gene uncertain. The CDR3 is 15 residues long. Germline CDR1 reads LGHNA; CDR2 reads YSLEER. V lost 0 bases, J lost 10 bases, and 18 bases lay in between. CDR3 in amino acids: CASSQDAVTLSGAFF. CDR3 DNA sequence: TGCGCCAGCAGCCAAGATGCCGTGACCCTCTCCGGAGCTTTCTTT.

The V gene is TRBV20-1, the J gene TRBJ2-7; either TRBD1 or TRBD2 may supply D (8 bases each). The ends were cut back, 7 bases at V and 7 bases at J, with 23 bases in the middle. Germline V gene sequence: CDR1 DFQATT, CDR2 SNEGSKA (reference sequence). This CDR3 is 14 amino acids long. The CDR3 loop reads CSVGGGTGGMEQYF. DNA of the CDR3: TGCAGTGTCGGCGGGGGGACAGGAGGAATGGAGCAGTACTTC.

This clonotype was counted only a few times. The V call is TRBV12-3 or TRBV12-4, the J call TRBJ2-3; 13 bases agree with TRBD2. J lost 6 bases, V lost 5 bases, and 5 bases had no gene match. The CDR3 has 15 amino acids. The CDR3 DNA reads as TGTGCCAGCAGTACGGGACTAGCGGGAACTGATACGCAGTATTTT. It encodes CASSTGLAGTDTQYF.

This clonotype showed up just a few times. The J gene is TRBJ1-1, the V gene TRBV6-1; D might be TRBD1 (5 bases). The V gene lost 11 bases and the J gene lost 3 bases, with 19 bases spanning the gap. Germline-derived CDR1 and CDR2 are MNHNS and SASEGT. The CDR3 is 14 residues long. The CDR3 spells CADRPGRGDTEAFF. Here the CDR3 DNA reads TGTGCCGACCGACCGGGGAGGGGTGACACTGAAGCTTTCTTT.

Only a few counts were recorded for this clonotype. V gene TRBV4-3 combines with J gene TRBJ2-5; 14 nucleotides align to TRBD2. Germline V CDR1 and CDR2: LGHNA, YSLEER. Trimming removed 0 bases from V and 5 bases from J; junction bases left unmatched: 8. The CDR3 has 18 amino acids. The CDR3 DNA sequence: TGCGCCAGCAGCCAAGATTTCGGACTAGCGGGGGGCCGGGAGACCCAGTACTTC. Its protein is CASSQDFGLAGGRETQYF.

This clonotype has a handful of counts. V gene TRBV2 combines with J gene TRBJ2-3, with 14 positions matching TRBD2. The CDR3 length is 15 residues. Germline trimming cut 4 bases from V and 3 bases from J; bases unmatched to any gene: 0. The germline gives CDR1 SNHLY, CDR2 FYNNEI. CDR3 amino acids: CASSGTSGRTDTQYF. CDR3 in DNA: TGTGCCAGCAGTGGGACTAGCGGGAGGACAGATACGCAGTATTTT.